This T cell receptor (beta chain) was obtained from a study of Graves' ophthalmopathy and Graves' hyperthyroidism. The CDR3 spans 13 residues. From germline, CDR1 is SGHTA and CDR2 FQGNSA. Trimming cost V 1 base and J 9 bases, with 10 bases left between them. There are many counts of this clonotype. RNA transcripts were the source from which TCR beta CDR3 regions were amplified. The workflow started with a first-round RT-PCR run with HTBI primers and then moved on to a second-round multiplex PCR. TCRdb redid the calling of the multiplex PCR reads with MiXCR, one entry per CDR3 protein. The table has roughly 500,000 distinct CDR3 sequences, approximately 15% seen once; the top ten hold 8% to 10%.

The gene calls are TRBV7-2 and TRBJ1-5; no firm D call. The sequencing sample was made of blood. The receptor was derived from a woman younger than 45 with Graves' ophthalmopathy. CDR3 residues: CASSLGGVGPQHF. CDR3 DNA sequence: TGTGCCAGCAGCTTAGGGGGTGTGGGGCCCCAGCATTTT.